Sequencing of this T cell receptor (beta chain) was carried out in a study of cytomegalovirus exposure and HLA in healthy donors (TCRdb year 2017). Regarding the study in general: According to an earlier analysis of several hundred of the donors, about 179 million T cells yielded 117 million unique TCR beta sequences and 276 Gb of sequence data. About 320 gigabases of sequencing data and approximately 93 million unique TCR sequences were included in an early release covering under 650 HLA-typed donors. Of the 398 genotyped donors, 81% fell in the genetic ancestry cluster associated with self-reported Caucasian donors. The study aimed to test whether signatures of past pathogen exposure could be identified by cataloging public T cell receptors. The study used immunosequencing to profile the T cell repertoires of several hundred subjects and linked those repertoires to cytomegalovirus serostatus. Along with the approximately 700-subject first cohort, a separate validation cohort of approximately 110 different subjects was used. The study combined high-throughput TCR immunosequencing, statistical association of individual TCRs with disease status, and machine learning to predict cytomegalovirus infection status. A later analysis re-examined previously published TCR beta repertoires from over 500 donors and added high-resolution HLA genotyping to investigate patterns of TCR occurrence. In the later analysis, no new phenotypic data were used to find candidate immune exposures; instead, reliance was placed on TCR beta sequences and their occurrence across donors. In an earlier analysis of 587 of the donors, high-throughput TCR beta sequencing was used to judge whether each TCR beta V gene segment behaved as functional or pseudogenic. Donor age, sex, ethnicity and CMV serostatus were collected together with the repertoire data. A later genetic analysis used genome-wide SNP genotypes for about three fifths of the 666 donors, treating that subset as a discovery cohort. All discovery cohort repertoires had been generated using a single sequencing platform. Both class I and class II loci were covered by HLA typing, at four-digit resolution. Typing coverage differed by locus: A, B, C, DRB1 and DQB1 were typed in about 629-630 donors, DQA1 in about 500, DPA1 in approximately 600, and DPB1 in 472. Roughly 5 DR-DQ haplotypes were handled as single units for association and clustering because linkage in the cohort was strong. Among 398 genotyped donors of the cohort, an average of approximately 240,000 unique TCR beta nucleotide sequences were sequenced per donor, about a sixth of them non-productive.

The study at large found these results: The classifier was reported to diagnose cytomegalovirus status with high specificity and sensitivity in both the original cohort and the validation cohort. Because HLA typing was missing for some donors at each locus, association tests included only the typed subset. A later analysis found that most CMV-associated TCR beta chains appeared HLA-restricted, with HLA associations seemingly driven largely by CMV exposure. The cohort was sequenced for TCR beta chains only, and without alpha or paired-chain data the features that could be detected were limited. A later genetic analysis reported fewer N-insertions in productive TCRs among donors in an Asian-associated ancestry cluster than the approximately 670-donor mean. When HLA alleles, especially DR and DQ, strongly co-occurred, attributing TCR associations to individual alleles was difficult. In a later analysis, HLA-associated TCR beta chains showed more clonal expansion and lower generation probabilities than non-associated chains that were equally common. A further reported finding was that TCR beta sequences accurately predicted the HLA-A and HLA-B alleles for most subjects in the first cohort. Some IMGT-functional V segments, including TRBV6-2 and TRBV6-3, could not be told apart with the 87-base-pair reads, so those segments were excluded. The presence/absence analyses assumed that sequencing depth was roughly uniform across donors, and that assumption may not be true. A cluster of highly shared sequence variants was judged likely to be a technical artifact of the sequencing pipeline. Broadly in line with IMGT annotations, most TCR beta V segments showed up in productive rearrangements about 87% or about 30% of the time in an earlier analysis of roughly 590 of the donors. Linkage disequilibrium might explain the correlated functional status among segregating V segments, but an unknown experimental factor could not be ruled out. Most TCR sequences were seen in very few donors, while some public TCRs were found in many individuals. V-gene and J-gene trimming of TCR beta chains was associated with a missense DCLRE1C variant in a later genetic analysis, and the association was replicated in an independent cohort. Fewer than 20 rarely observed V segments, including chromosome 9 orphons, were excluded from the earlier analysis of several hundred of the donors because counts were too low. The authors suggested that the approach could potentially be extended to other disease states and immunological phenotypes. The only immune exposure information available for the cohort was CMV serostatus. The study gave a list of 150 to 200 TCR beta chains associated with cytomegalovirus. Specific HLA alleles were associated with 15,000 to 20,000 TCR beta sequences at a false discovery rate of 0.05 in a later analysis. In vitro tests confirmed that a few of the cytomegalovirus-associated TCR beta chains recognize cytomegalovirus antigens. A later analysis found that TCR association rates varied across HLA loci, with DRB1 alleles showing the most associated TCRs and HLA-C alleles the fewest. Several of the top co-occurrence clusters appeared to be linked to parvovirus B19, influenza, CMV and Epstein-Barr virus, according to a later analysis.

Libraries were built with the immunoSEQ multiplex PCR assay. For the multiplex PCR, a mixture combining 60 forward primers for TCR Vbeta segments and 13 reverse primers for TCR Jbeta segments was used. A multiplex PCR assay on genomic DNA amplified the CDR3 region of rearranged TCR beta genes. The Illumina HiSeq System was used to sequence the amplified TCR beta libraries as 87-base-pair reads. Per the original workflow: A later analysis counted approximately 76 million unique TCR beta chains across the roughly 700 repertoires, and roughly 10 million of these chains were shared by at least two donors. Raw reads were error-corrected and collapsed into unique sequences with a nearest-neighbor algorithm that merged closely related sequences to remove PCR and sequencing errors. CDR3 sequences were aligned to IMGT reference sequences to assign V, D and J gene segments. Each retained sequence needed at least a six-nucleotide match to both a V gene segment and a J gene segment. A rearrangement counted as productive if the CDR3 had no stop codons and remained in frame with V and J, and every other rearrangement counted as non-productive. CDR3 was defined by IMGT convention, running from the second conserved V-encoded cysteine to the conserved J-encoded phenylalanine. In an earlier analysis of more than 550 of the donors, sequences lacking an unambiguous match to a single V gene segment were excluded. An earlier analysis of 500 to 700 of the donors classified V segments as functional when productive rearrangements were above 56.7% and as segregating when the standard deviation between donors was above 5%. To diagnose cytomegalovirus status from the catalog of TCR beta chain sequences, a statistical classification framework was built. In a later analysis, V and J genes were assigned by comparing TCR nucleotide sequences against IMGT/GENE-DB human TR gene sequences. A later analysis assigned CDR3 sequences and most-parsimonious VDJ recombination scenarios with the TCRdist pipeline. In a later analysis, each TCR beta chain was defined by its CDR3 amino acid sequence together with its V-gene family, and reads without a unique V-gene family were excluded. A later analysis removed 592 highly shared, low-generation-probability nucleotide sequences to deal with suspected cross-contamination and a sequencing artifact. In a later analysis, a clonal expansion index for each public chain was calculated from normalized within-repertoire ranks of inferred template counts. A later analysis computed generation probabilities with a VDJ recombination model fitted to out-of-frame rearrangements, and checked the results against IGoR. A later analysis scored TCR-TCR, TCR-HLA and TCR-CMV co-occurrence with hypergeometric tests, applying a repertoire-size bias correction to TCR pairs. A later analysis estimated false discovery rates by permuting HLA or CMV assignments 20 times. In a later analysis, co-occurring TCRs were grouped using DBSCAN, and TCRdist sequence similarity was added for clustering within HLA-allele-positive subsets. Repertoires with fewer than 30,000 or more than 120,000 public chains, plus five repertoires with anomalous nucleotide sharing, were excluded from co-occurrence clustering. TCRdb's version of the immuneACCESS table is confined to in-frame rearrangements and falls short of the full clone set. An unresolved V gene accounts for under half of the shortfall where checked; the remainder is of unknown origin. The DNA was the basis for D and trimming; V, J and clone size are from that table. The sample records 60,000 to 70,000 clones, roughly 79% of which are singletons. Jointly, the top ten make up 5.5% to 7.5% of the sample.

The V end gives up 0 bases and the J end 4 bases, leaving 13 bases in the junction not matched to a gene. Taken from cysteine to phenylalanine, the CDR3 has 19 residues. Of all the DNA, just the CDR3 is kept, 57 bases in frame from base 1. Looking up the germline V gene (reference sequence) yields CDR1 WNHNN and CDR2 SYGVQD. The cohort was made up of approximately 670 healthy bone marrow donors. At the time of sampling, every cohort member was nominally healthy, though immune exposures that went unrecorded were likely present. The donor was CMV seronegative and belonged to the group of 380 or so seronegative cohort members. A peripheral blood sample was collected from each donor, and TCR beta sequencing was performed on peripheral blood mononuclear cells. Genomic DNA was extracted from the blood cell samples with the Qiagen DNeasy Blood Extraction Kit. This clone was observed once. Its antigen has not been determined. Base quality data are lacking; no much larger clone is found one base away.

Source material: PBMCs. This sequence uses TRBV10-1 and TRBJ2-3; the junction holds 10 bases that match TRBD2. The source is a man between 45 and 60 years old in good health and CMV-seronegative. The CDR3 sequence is CASSESEPSLAGVPDTQYF. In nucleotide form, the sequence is TGCGCCAGCAGTGAGTCCGAACCTTCTCTAGCGGGAGTGCCAGATACGCAGTATTTT.